One TCR beta chain is described in this entry. Its antigen is undetermined. The data derive from a study of vaccination effects on CD4 cells after COVID-19. In the study overall: Participants got two doses of BNT162b2 or mRNA-1273 vaccine. Study-wide results and limits: There was marked clonal contraction among infection- and vaccine-induced clones late after vaccination.

V gave up 6 bases and J gave up 4 bases; unmatched junction bases: 4. Germline V lookup: CDR1 SGHNT, CDR2 YENEEA. This CDR3 region has 14 residues. Viral peptide pools were used in the ViraFEST assay to expand antigen-specific CD4+ T cells, and sequencing came afterward. Cultured cells yielded isolated CD4+ T cells after 10 days. This person caught SARS-CoV-2 sometime from March to December 2020, and PCR testing confirmed the infection. Here immunoSEQ multiplex PCR was the method, and the copy in TCRdb shows in-frame clones only, minus some. This sample has around 30,000 clones, with about 75% found just once.

Source: CD4+ T cells from PBMCs cultured with SARS-CoV-2 spike peptides, taken before COVID-19 vaccination. This receptor was obtained from a human donor who had a prior SARS-CoV-2 infection. This chain connects TRBV11-3 to TRBJ2-5, with 11 nucleotides matching TRBD2. This CDR3 is CASRQLAGGETQYF. CDR3 in DNA: TGTGCCAGCAGGCAGCTAGCGGGAGGAGAGACCCAGTACTTC.